This TCR beta chain was identified in a study of T-cell reconstitution after alpha-beta-depleted transplantation in children. Germline V gene lookup returns CDR1 MDHEN and CDR2 SYDVKM. This CDR3 spans 13 amino acids. V gave up 8 bases and J gave up 5 bases, with 16 bases separating them. Unique molecular identifiers were incorporated when the TCRbeta library was constructed. TCRdb re-called the PCR reads with MiXCR, one entry per CDR3 protein. Of 440,000 or so distinct CDR3 sequences in the sample, about a tenth are singletons; the top ten hold about 5%. This chain uses TRBV28 with TRBJ2-7; D remains ambiguous. The receptor comes from a human donor who donated a stem cell graft to a child with acute myeloid leukemia. The sequencing used PBMCs from the stem cell graft donor, collected from the stem cell graft. CDR3 sequence (DNA): TGTGCCAGCGGCCCTGCTTGGGGTGACGAGCAGTACTTC. Amino acids: CASGPAWGDEQYF.